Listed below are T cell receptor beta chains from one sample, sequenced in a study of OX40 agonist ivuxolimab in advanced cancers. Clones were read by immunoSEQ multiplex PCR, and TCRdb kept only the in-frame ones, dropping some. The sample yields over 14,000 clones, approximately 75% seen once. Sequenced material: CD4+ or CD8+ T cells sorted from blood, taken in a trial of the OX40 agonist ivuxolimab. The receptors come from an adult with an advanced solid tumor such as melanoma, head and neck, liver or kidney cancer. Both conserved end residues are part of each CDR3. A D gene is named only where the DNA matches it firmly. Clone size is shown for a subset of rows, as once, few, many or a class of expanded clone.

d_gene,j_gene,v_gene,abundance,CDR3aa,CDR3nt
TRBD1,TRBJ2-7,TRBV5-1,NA,CASSWTGNSYEQYF,TGCGCCAGCAGCTGGACAGGGAACTCCTACGAGCAGTACTTC
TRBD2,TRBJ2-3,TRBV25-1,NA,CASSEVTGGLDTDTQYF,TGTGCCAGCAGTGAAGTCACGGGGGGGCTTGACACAGATACGCAGTATTTT
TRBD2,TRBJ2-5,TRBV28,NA,CASSSPQAGAETQYF,TGTGCCAGCAGTTCTCCCCAAGCGGGAGCAGAGACCCAGTACTTC
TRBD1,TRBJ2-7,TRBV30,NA,CAWSQGTGYEQYF,TGTGCCTGGAGTCAAGGGACAGGCTACGAGCAGTACTTC
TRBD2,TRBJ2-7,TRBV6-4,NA,CASSDVLASEQYF,TGTGCCAGCAGTGACGTACTAGCGAGCGAGCAGTACTTC
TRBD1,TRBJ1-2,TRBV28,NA,CASGEQGAQGYGYTF,TGTGCCAGCGGGGAACAGGGGGCGCAGGGCTATGGCTACACCTTC
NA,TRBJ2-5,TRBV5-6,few,CASSFRGPTPQETQYF,TGTGCCAGCAGCTTCAGGGGACCAACCCCCCAAGAGACCCAGTACTTC
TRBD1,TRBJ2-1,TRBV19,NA,CASSIQGAYYNEQFF,TGTGCCAGTAGTATACAGGGGGCTTACTACAATGAGCAGTTCTTC
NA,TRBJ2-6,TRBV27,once,CASRVVGSGANVLTF,TGTGCCAGCAGGGTCGTGGGCTCTGGGGCCAACGTCCTGACTTTC
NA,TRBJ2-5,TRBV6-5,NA,CASRPERETQYF,TGTGCCAGCAGACCCGAGCGGGAGACCCAGTACTTC
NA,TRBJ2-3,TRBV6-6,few,CASSYIDNTDTQYF,TGTGCCAGCAGTTACATAGATAACACAGATACGCAGTATTTT
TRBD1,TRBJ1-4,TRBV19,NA,CASSLPGQGNEKLFF,TGTGCCAGTAGCCTTCCGGGACAGGGAAATGAAAAACTGTTTTTT
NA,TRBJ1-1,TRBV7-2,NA,CASSYLGGNTEAFF,TGTGCCAGCAGCTACTTAGGGGGAAACACTGAAGCTTTCTTT
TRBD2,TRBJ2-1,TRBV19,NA,CASYGTSGRDHNEQFF,TGTGCCAGTTACGGGACTAGCGGGAGGGATCACAATGAGCAGTTCTTC
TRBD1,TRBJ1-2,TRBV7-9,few,CASSPPSDRGLYGYTF,TGTGCCAGCAGCCCCCCCTCCGACAGGGGGCTCTATGGCTACACCTTC
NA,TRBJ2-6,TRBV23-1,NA,CASSHRRVSGANVLTF,TGCGCCAGCAGTCATAGGAGGGTCTCTGGGGCCAACGTCCTGACTTTC
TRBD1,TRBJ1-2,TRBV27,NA,CASSYSDDRGPAYGYTF,TGTGCCAGCAGCTATTCGGATGACAGGGGGCCCGCCTATGGCTACACCTTC
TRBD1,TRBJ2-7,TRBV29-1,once,CSGLGQGSSYEQYF,TGCAGCGGACTGGGACAGGGGAGCTCCTACGAGCAGTACTTC
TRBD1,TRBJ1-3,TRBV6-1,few,CASSERIGRQGKENTIYF,TGTGCCAGCAGTGAACGCATTGGCCGACAGGGGAAGGAAAACACCATATATTTT
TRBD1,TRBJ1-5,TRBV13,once,CASSLSEDRGNQPQHF,TGTGCCAGCAGCTTATCCGAAGACAGGGGGAATCAGCCCCAGCATTTT
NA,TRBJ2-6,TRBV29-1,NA,CSVRTSLAYSRANVLTF,TGCAGCGTTAGAACGTCACTAGCATACAGTCGGGCCAACGTCCTGACTTTC
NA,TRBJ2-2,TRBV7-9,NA,CASSSPSGSANTGELFF,TGTGCCAGCAGCTCCCCATCGGGTAGCGCCAACACCGGGGAGCTGTTTTTT
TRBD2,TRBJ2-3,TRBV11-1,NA,CASSPGTSGITDTQYF,TGTGCCAGCAGCCCCGGGACTAGCGGGATCACAGATACGCAGTATTTT
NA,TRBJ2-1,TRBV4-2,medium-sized,CASSHLTEYNEQFF,TGTGCCAGCAGCCACCTGACGGAGTACAATGAGCAGTTCTTC
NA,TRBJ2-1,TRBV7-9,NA,CASRALERRSDEQFF,TGTGCCAGCAGGGCCCTAGAGCGGAGGTCGGATGAGCAGTTCTTC
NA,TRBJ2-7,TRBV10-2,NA,CASSDLERWSYEQYF,TGCGCCAGCAGTGACCTCGAGAGATGGTCCTACGAGCAGTACTTC
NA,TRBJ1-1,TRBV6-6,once,CASSYAGNTEAFF,TGTGCCAGCAGTTACGCAGGGAACACTGAAGCTTTCTTT
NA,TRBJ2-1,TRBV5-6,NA,CASSSLLEEQFF,TGTGCCAGCAGCTCCCTATTGGAGGAGCAGTTCTTC
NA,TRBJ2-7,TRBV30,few,CAWSGGNSYQQYF,TGTGCCTGGAGTGGGGGGAACTCCTACCAGCAGTACTTC
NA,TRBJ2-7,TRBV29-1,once,CSVERRGGSYEQYF,TGCAGCGTTGAGCGGAGGGGGGGATCCTACGAGCAGTACTTC
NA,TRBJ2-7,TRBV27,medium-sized,CASRTANYVQQYF,TGTGCCAGCCGGACGGCTAACTACGTCCAGCAGTACTTC
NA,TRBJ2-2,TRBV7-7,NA,CASSLETGELFF,TGTGCCAGCAGCTTAGAAACCGGGGAGCTGTTTTTT
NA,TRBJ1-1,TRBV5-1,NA,CASSLDRNTEAFF,TGCGCCAGCAGCTTGGACAGGAACACTGAAGCTTTCTTT
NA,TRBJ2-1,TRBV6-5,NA,CASRSNNEQFF,TGTGCCAGCAGGTCTAATAATGAGCAGTTCTTC
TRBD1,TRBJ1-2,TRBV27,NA,CASSLSLGQVEEGYTF,TGTGCCAGCAGTTTATCGCTGGGACAGGTTGAGGAGGGCTACACCTTC
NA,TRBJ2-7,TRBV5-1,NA,CASSLEGVAYEQYF,TGCGCCAGCAGCTTGGAGGGAGTCGCCTACGAGCAGTACTTC
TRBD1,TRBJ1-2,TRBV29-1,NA,CSVEADRGFGYGYTF,TGCAGCGTTGAAGCCGACAGGGGGTTCGGCTATGGCTACACCTTC
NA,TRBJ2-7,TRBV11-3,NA,CASSSRGAGYEQYF,TGTGCCAGCAGCTCTAGGGGGGCCGGTTACGAGCAGTACTTC
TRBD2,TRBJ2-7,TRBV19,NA,CASTPSGSYLDEQYF,TGTGCCAGTACCCCTAGCGGGAGTTATCTTGACGAGCAGTACTTC
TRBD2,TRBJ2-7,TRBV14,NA,CASSQGGLAGAHEQYF,TGTGCCAGCAGCCAAGGGGGCTTAGCGGGAGCACACGAGCAGTACTTC
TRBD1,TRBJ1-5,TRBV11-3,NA,CASSSGGNQPQHF,TGTGCCAGCAGCTCAGGGGGGAATCAGCCCCAGCATTTT
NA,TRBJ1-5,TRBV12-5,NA,CASGPPGPQHF,TGTGCTAGTGGTCCACCAGGGCCCCAGCATTTT
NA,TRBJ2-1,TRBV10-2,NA,CASSHNNEQFF,TGCGCCAGCAGCCACAACAATGAGCAGTTCTTC
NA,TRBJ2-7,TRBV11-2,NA,CASSLDLGAPGEQYF,TGTGCCAGCAGCTTAGACCTCGGGGCCCCTGGGGAGCAGTACTTC
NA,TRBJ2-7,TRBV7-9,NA,CASSLGSGNEQYF,TGTGCCAGCAGCTTGGGGTCCGGCAACGAGCAGTACTTC
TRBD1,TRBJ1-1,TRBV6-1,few,CASPRTGGMNTEAFF,TGTGCCAGCCCTCGAACAGGGGGCATGAACACTGAAGCTTTCTTT
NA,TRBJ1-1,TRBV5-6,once,CASSLYSTEAFF,TGTGCCAGCAGCTTATATAGCACTGAAGCTTTCTTT